Below are 5 T cell receptor beta chains sequenced from a single sample in a study of blood T cell repertoires in COVID-19. Sequenced by immunoSEQ multiplex PCR; TCRdb stores in-frame clones only, minus some. The sample shows about 87,000 clones, roughly 84% of them seen only once. The sequenced sample consisted of peripheral blood. These receptors all come from a woman older than 75 with COVID-19, enrolled during active disease.

V gene TRBV29-1 combines with J gene TRBJ2-3; D is perhaps TRBD1 (6 bases). The CDR3 loop spans 13 amino acids. The germline V gene has CDR1 SQVTM and CDR2 ANQGSEA. The V end was cut by 7 bases, the J end by 0 bases, with 11 bases between. For the CDR3, the DNA is TGCAGCGCCGGGACAACGAGCACAGATACGCAGTATTTT. Translation: CSAGTTSTDTQYF.

The genes are TRBV18 and TRBJ2-4; 9 positions agree with TRBD1. Trimming took 0 bases from V and 5 from J; bases not matched to a gene: 5. CDR1 and CDR2 (germline): KGHSH, LQKENI. There are 16 residues in the CDR3. In DNA form, the CDR3 reads TGTGCCAGCTCACCACCCCACAGGGGGCTGCAAAACATTCAGTACTTC. Translation: CASSPPHRGLQNIQYF.

The V and J genes are TRBV7-9 and TRBJ2-5; D is possibly TRBD1 (5 bases). Trimming removed 6 bases from V and 0 bases from J, with 20 bases in between. This CDR3 is built from 17 residues. The germline gives CDR1 SEHNR, CDR2 FQNEAQ (reference sequence). The CDR3 region is CASRTHQGRRYQETQYF. The CDR3 DNA is TGTGCCAGCAGGACCCACCAGGGTAGACGGTACCAAGAGACCCAGTACTTC.

The genes are TRBV7-2 and TRBJ2-2, with a possible D match to TRBD1 (6 bases). CDR1 is SGHTA and CDR2 is FQGNSA in the germline V gene. Trimming took 1 base from V and 1 from J, leaving 10 bases between them. The length of the CDR3 is 16 residues. DNA for the CDR3: TGTGCCAGCAGCTTAGGAGGGACACAGAACACCGGGGAGCTGTTTTTT. Translating gives CASSLGGTQNTGELFF. The full variable domain, rest sourced from reference TRBV7-2 and TRBJ2-2, is GAGVSQSPSNKVTEKGKDVELRCDPISGHTALYWYRQSLGQGLEFLIYFQGNSAPDKSGLPSDRFSAERTGGSVSTLTIQRTQQEDSAVYLCASSLGGTQNTGELFFGEGSRLTVL.

The chain joins TRBV19 to TRBJ2-2; 7 positions agree with TRBD1. Germline assignment: CDR1 LNHDA and CDR2 SQIVND (reference sequence). The CDR3 sequence is 15 residues long. After removal of 7 bases from V and 3 bases from J, the junction contained 8 bases not matched to a gene. The CDR3 sequence: CASINRGRDTGELFF. The CDR3 DNA reads TGTGCCAGTATAAACAGGGGCAGGGACACCGGGGAGCTGTTTTTT.